The 25 T cell receptor beta chains given below trace back to one sample, sequenced in a study of type 1 regulatory T cells. TCRdb reprocessed the reads via MiXCR and lists one record per CDR3 protein. The top ten clones hold about 2.4% of a sample with 80,000 to 100,000 distinct CDR3 sequences, roughly 30% of them seen once. The sample comprised CD4+ T cells, either the whole sample or a sorted fraction (not recorded which). The receptors come from a human donor in good health.

The rearrangement links TRBV15 to TRBJ2-1; D possibly corresponds to TRBD2 (5 bases). Germline CDR1 reads LNHNV; CDR2 reads YYDKDF (reference sequence). The CDR3 length is 14 residues. The V and J ends lost 8 bases and 6 bases respectively, with 17 bases between them. The CDR3 here is CATEGSSWGNEQFF. In DNA, the CDR3 is TGTGCCACCGAGGGTTCTTCTTGGGGCAATGAGCAGTTCTTC.

This clonotype showed up just a few times. This chain uses TRBV29-1 with TRBJ2-7; TRBD2 might be the D (6 bases). The germline V gene encodes CDR1 SQVTM and CDR2 ANQGSEA. The V and J ends lost 6 bases and 4 bases respectively, with 13 bases between them. The CDR3 spans 12 residues. This CDR3 reads CSVGRGTYEQYF. The CDR3 nucleotides are TGCAGCGTAGGACGGGGGACTTACGAGCAGTACTTC.

The DNA of the CDR3 is TGTGCCAGCAGCTTAGATCATCATGGACGGATGGGGGAGACCCAGTACTTC. Residues: CASSLDHHGRMGETQYF. The chain links TRBV11-2 to TRBJ2-5; no clear D gene. The CDR3 contains 17 residues. V was cut by 0 bases and J by 5 bases, with 19 bases left in between. CDR1 SGHAT and CDR2 FQNNGV come from the germline V gene.

CDR3 region: CSAKAGADNEQFF. The CDR3, as DNA: TGCAGTGCTAAAGCGGGAGCTGACAATGAGCAGTTCTTC. The chain has TRBV20-1 and TRBJ2-1; the match to TRBD2 covers 8 bases. The germline CDR1 and CDR2 sequences are DFQATT and SNEGSKA (reference sequence). The CDR3 is 13 amino acids. Trimming removed 4 bases from V and 5 bases from J; junction bases left unmatched: 4.

The chain uses TRBV5-5 and TRBJ2-2, with TRBD1 matching over 7 bases. V was clipped by 4 bases and J by 1 base; unmatched bases: 13. Germline V gene lookup returns CDR1 SGHKS and CDR2 YYEKEE (reference sequence). This CDR3 spans 18 amino acids. The CDR3 protein is CASSPFGHRGQNTGELFF. The CDR3 DNA sequence: TGTGCCAGCAGCCCATTTGGGCACAGGGGTCAGAACACCGGGGAGCTGTTTTTT.

The chain employs TRBV5-6 and TRBJ1-2, with TRBD1 as a possible D gene (5 bases). V lost 3 bases and J lost 6, with 18 bases in between. Looked up from germline, CDR1 is SGHDT and CDR2 is YYEEEE. CDR3 length equals 15 residues. The chain's CDR3 is CASSSRGRPLHGYTF. Written as DNA, the CDR3 is TGTGCCAGCAGCTCAAGGGGCAGGCCCCTCCATGGCTACACCTTC.

The V gene is TRBV20-1, the J gene TRBJ2-7; 8 nucleotides match TRBD1. The CDR3 covers 17 residues. Germline CDR1 DFQATT, CDR2 SNEGSKA (reference sequence). The J segment lost 0 bases and the V segment lost 3 bases, leaving 13 bases of the junction unmatched. The CDR3 DNA reads as TGCAGTGCTAGTGACCCAGGGGGCGGGGACAGCTCCTACGAGCAGTACTTC. It specifies CSASDPGGGDSSYEQYF.

The V gene is TRBV5-6, the J gene TRBJ2-7; 8 bases align to TRBD2. After removal of 2 bases from V and 1 base from J, the junction contained 5 bases not matched to a gene. CDR3 length: 15 residues. The V gene's germline CDR1 is SGHDT and CDR2 YYEEEE. The CDR3, as DNA: TGTGCCAGCAGCTTTCGGGTAGCGGGATCCTACGAGCAGTACTTC. Translation: CASSFRVAGSYEQYF.

The rearrangement uses TRBV7-9 and TRBJ2-2; 13 bases align to TRBD2. The germline gives CDR1 SEHNR, CDR2 FQNEAQ (reference sequence). The CDR3 covers 19 residues. The junction had 7 bases not matched to a gene; V was cut back by 1 base and J by 2 bases. As DNA, the CDR3 is TGTGCCAGCAGCTTAGTACGACTAGCGGGAGGCCAAAACACCGGGGAGCTGTTTTTT. Encoded protein: CASSLVRLAGGQNTGELFF.

This chain links TRBV7-2 with TRBJ1-3; D is unclear. The CDR3 contains 17 residues. V lost 1 base to trimming and J lost 1 base, with 14 bases between them. Germline CDR1 SGHTA, CDR2 FQGNSA. The CDR3 is CASSLGLTAGSGNTIYF. The DNA for the CDR3 is TGTGCCAGCAGCTTAGGATTAACAGCGGGATCTGGAAACACCATATATTTT.

The chain uses TRBV12-3 or TRBV12-4 and TRBJ2-7; tentatively, D is TRBD1 (6 bases). The CDR3 is made up of 14 amino acids. V was clipped by 1 base and J by 6 bases, with 13 bases between them. CDR3 bases: TGTGCCAGCAGTTTAGTTACCGGGACAAGCGAGCAGTACTTC. This translates into CASSLVTGTSEQYF.

The CDR3 sequence: CASSLEGLAGYNEQFF. CDR3 DNA: TGTGCCAGCAGCTTAGAGGGGCTAGCGGGGTACAATGAGCAGTTCTTC. This chain joins TRBV7-7 and TRBJ2-1; 9 nucleotides match TRBD2. The CDR3 runs to 16 residues. Germline V gives CDR1 SSHAT, CDR2 FNYEAQ (reference sequence). Trimming at V came to 1 base and at J to 4 bases, leaving 5 bases not matched to a gene.

The chain links TRBV7-3 to TRBJ2-1; D uncertain. V was clipped by 5 bases and J by 0 bases, with 11 bases between them. CDR1 and CDR2 (germline): SGHTA, FQGTGA. This CDR3 region has 15 residues. Here the CDR3 DNA reads TGTGCCAGCAGCCCTAGTGCTAGCTCCTACAATGAGCAGTTCTTC. This encodes CASSPSASSYNEQFF.

This clonotype has a handful of counts. CDR3 bases: TGCGCCAGCAGCTTGGACGGGCAAATCTCCTACAATGAGCAGTTCTTC. This encodes CASSLDGQISYNEQFF. The chain recombines TRBV5-1 with TRBJ2-1; no clear D gene. Germline loops: CDR1 SGHRS, CDR2 YFSETQ. Deletions cut 0 bases from V and 0 bases from J, with 10 bases between. This CDR3 has 16 amino acids. The complete variable domain, with remaining parts taken from reference TRBV5-1 and TRBJ2-1, reads KAGVTQTPRYLIKTRGQQVTLSCSPISGHRSVSWYQQTPGQGLQFLFEYFSETQRNKGNFPGRFSGRQFSNSRSEMNVSTLELGDSALYLCASSLDGQISYNEQFFGPGTRLTVL.

The J gene is TRBJ2-5, the V gene TRBV5-5, with D perhaps matching TRBD1 (6 bases). The CDR3 totals 14 residues. Germline-derived CDR1 and CDR2 are SGHKS and YYEKEE (reference sequence). Between the trimmed V and J ends, which lost 4 bases and 3 bases, there was a span of 13 bases. CDR3 coding DNA: TGTGCCAGCAGCGCCCGTCCAGGGGAAGAGACCCAGTACTTC. Translation gives CASSARPGEETQYF.

In this sample, this clonotype turned up a few times. The chain links TRBV6-5 to TRBJ2-7; 13 nucleotides agree with TRBD2. The ends lost 6 bases at V and 6 bases at J; junction bases unmatched: 11. Germline values: CDR1 MNHEY, CDR2 SVGAGI. The CDR3 extends over 16 amino acids. CDR3 in amino acids: CASRRQGLAGSLEQYF. The CDR3 region has the DNA TGTGCCAGCAGGAGACAGGGACTAGCGGGATCTCTCGAGCAGTACTTC.

V gene TRBV11-2 combines with J gene TRBJ2-2, with D possibly called TRBD1 or TRBD2 (5 bases each). CDR1 and CDR2 (germline): SGHAT, FQNNGV. This CDR3 comprises 15 residues. V was pared by 2 bases and J by 1 base, with 8 bases between. The CDR3 here is CASSLRGVNTGELFF. The CDR3 DNA reads TGTGCCAGCAGCTTACGAGGGGTGAACACCGGGGAGCTGTTTTTT.

The chain couples TRBV10-2 to TRBJ2-1, with TRBD1 matching over 10 bases. CDR1 and CDR2 (germline): WSHSY, SAAADI. Unmatched junction bases numbered 10, after V lost 6 bases and J lost 5 bases. This CDR3 has 16 amino acids. The CDR3 bases are TGCGCCAGCAGCGGCTGGACAGGGGGTGACAACAATGAGCAGTTCTTC. Protein: CASSGWTGGDNNEQFF.

The CDR3 region has the DNA TGTGCCAGCAGTTACGGCGGGACACCCAACACTGAAGCTTTCTTT. It encodes CASSYGGTPNTEAFF. The gene calls are TRBV6-2 or TRBV6-3 and TRBJ1-1; possibly TRBD1 for D (6 bases). Trimming removed 2 bases from V and 2 bases from J, with 12 bases in between. This CDR3 is built from 15 residues. CDR1 is MNHEY, CDR2 SVGEGT, per germline.

This clonotype has only a few counts. The rearrangement joins TRBV3-1 to TRBJ1-5, with 8 bases fitting TRBD1. With 8 bases clipped from V and 5 bases from J, the junction kept 5 bases outside the gene matches. Germline lookup yields CDR1 LGHDT and CDR2 YNNKEL (reference sequence). The CDR3 has 13 amino acids. The CDR3 DNA follows: TGTGCCAGCCGCGGGGACAGGCATCAGCCCCAGCATTTT. Translating gives CASRGDRHQPQHF.

This clonotype was picked up a small number of times. The V gene is TRBV5-1, the J gene TRBJ1-2; TRBD1 might be the D (5 bases). The CDR3 consists of 15 residues. Germline CDR1 and CDR2: SGHRS and YFSETQ. The V end lost 3 bases, the J end lost 0 bases, and 12 bases lay between the germline ends. CDR3 sequence (DNA): TGCGCCAGCAGCTCAACTTCAGGGTCTAACTATGGCTACACCTTC. Residues: CASSSTSGSNYGYTF.

This chain joins TRBV7-2 and TRBJ1-3, with a possible D match to TRBD1 (5 bases). The germline V and J ends were trimmed by 1 base and 1 base, with 11 bases remaining between them. Looked up from germline, CDR1 is SGHTA and CDR2 is FQGNSA. This CDR3 has 16 amino acids. The DNA of the CDR3 is TGTGCCAGCAGCTTAGTCGGGGCAGGGTCTGGAAACACCATATATTTT. Its protein product is CASSLVGAGSGNTIYF.

The chain joins TRBV14 to TRBJ2-1; the match to TRBD2 covers 7 bases. The CDR3 totals 15 residues. Germline V gives CDR1 SGHDN, CDR2 FVKESK. The V and J ends lost 4 bases and 5 bases, in that order; junction bases with no gene match: 8. CDR3 nucleotides: TGTGCCAGCAGCCTGGAGCGGGGAGTCGACAATGAGCAGTTCTTC. Translation gives CASSLERGVDNEQFF.

V and J are TRBV11-2 and TRBJ2-2; perhaps TRBD2 as D (6 bases). The CDR3 covers 17 residues. Trimming left V 4 bases short and J 5 bases short, with 20 bases between. CDR1 SGHAT and CDR2 FQNNGV come from the germline V gene. The CDR3 region has the DNA TGTGCCAGCAGCTACAACCGGGACTCACAGATAACCGGGGAGCTGTTTTTT. Translating gives CASSYNRDSQITGELFF.

The rearrangement links TRBV20-1 to TRBJ2-2; D unresolved. The CDR3 consists of 14 residues. Looked up from germline, CDR1 is DFQATT and CDR2 is SNEGSKA (reference sequence). V dropped 5 bases and J dropped 4 bases, with 14 bases sitting between them. CDR3 loop: CSAGKGRSTGELFF. Here the CDR3 DNA reads TGCAGTGCTGGGAAGGGTAGAAGCACCGGGGAGCTGTTTTTT.